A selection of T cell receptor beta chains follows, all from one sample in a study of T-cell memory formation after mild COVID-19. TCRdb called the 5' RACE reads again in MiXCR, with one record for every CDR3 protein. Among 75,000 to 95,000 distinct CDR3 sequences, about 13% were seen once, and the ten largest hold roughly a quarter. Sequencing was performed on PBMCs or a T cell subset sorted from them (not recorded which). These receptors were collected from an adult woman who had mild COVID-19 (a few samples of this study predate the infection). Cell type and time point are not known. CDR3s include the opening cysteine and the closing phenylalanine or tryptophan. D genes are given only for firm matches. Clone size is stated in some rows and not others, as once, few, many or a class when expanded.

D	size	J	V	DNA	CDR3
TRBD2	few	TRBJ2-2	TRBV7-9	TGTGCCAGCAGCTTAGCTAGCGGGTTCGCGAACACCGGGGAGCTGTTTTTT	CASSLASGFANTGELFF
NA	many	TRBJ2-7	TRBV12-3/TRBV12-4	TGTGCCAGCAGCCCCCAGGTTTACCCAGAGCAGTACTTC	CASSPQVYPEQYF
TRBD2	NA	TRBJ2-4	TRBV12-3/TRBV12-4	TGTGCCAGCAGTCCACGGACTAGCGGGATCCAAAACATTCAGTACTTC	CASSPRTSGIQNIQYF
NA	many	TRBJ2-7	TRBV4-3	TGCGCCAGCAGCCAAGAAGCCGCGCCAGACCTCCCTTACGAGCAGTACTTC	CASSQEAAPDLPYEQYF
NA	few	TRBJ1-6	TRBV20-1	TGCAGTGCCCCAGACAGGACGAGCTCCTATAATTCACCCCTCCACTTT	CSAPDRTSSYNSPLHF
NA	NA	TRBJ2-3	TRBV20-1	TGCAGTACGACAGACGACGTCAGGGTGGATACGCAGTATTTT	CSTTDDVRVDTQYF
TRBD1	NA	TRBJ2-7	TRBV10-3	TGTGCCATCAGTGGGGACGGGACAGGGTCCTACGAGCAGTACTTC	CAISGDGTGSYEQYF
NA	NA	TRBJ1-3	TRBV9	TGTGCCAGCAGCGTAACCGGGGCCACTGGAAACACCATATATTTT	CASSVTGATGNTIYF
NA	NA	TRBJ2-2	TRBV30	TGTGCCTGGAGTCGGGACCAAACCGGGGAGCTGTTTTTT	CAWSRDQTGELFF
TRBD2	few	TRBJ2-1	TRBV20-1	TGCAGTGCTACCCCGGGACTAGCCGTTACCAGCTCCTACAATGAGCAGTTCTTC	CSATPGLAVTSSYNEQFF
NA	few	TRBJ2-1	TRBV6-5	TGTGCCAGCGCCTGGGGGGAAGGCGGTGAGCAGTTCTTC	CASAWGEGGEQFF
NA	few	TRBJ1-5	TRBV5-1	TGCGCCAGCAGCTTGGATTCCGACGGGGCAGGGCCCCTGATAGGACGGGTCAATCAGCCCCAGCATTTT	CASSLDSDGAGPLIGRVNQPQHF
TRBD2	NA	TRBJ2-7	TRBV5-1	TGCGCCAGCAGCTTGACGGGACTAGCGGGGGAGAGCTCCTACGAGCAGTACTTC	CASSLTGLAGESSYEQYF
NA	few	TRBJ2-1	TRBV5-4	TGTGCCAGCAGCCCGGGACCCATGCCCAACAATGAGCAGTTCTTC	CASSPGPMPNNEQFF
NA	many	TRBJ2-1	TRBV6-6	TGTGCCAGCAGTTTATTATACAATGAGCAGTTCTTC	CASSLLYNEQFF
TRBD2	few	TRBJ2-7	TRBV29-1	TGCAGCGTTGAGGGGGGAGGGAACGAGCAGTACTTC	CSVEGGGNEQYF
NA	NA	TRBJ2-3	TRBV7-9	TGTGCCAGCAGCTATGTCTCTAGCACAGATACGCAGTATTTT	CASSYVSSTDTQYF
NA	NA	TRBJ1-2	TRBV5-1	TGCGCCAGCAGCTTGGTTGGGACACCAACTAATGGTCTAGGTGGCTACACCTTC	CASSLVGTPTNGLGGYTF
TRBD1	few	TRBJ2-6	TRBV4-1	TGCGCCAGCAGTCGACAGGGGGCGGACGGGGCCAACGTCCTGACTTTC	CASSRQGADGANVLTF
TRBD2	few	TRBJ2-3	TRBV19	TGTGCCAGCACCCCTCTAGCGGGGGGGGATACGCAGTATTTT	CASTPLAGGDTQYF
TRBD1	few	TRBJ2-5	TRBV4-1	TGCGCCAGCAGCCACCTGACAGGGGGTGAGACCCAGTACTTC	CASSHLTGGETQYF
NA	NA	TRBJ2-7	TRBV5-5	TGTGCCAGCAGCTTGGTGGGGGCCTCCTACGAGCAGTACTTC	CASSLVGASYEQYF
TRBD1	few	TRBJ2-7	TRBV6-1	TGTGCCAGCAGTTATCGACAGGGGGGGTCCTACGAGCAGTACTTC	CASSYRQGGSYEQYF
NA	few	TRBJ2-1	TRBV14	TGTGCCAGCAGCCACCCACGCTCCTACAATGAGCAGTTCTTC	CASSHPRSYNEQFF
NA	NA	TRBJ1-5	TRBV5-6	TGTGCCAGCAGCCTCAGAGTGGAGTTGACCCAGCCCCAGCATTTT	CASSLRVELTQPQHF
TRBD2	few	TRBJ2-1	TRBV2	TGTGCCAGCAGTCCTCTAGCGGGAGGGCCGAGCTCCTACAATGAGCAGTTCTTC	CASSPLAGGPSSYNEQFF
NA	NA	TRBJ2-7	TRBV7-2	TGTGCCAGCAGCCCTTTTGGGGGCCCCTACGAGCAGTACTTC	CASSPFGGPYEQYF
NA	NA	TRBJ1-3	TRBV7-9	TGTGCCAGCAGCTTAGTGGCAGGGGCTCGTTCTGGAAACACCATATATTTT	CASSLVAGARSGNTIYF
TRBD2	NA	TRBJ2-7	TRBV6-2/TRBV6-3	TGTGCCAGCAGTTCCGGACTAGTGACCTACGAGCAGTACTTC	CASSSGLVTYEQYF
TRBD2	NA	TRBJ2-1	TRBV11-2	TGTGCCAGCAGCCCTCGTCCGGGACTAGCGCAATCCTACAATGAGCAGTTCTTC	CASSPRPGLAQSYNEQFF
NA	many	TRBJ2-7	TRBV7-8	TGTGCCAGCAGAAGGGACATGACTTACGAGCAGTACTTC	CASRRDMTYEQYF
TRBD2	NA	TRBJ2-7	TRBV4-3	TGCGCCAGCAGCCAAGAAGGGGTTCAGCGACTAGCGGGGAGCTACGAGCAGTACTTC	CASSQEGVQRLAGSYEQYF
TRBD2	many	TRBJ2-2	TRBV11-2	TGTGCCAGCAGGCGGACTAGCCCCGGGGAGCTGTTTTTT	CASRRTSPGELFF
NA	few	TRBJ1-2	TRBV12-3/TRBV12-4	TGTGCCAGCAGCCTTGGACTAGGCTATGGCTACACCTTC	CASSLGLGYGYTF
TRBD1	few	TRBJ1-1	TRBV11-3	TGTGCCAGCAGCTTCGCCGGGACAGGGGGCAAAGCTTTCTTT	CASSFAGTGGKAFF
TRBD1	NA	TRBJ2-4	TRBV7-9	TGTGCCAGCAGTTCATTAAGGACAGGGGAGGACATTCAGTACTTC	CASSSLRTGEDIQYF
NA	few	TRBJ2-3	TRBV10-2	TGCGCCAGCAGTGAGGACAGGTTAAGCACAGATACGCAGTATTTT	CASSEDRLSTDTQYF
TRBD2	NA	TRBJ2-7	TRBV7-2	TGTGCCAGCAGTTTCGTAGCGGGAACCCCTGACGAGCAGTACTTC	CASSFVAGTPDEQYF
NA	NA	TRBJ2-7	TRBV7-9	TGTGCCTCCCGGGGAGACCCCAGAAACGGGCAGTACTTC	CASRGDPRNGQYF
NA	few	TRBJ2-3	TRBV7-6	TGTGCCAGCAGCTTATTCATCCGGCCAGCAGGACTCAGCACAGATACGCAGTATTTT	CASSLFIRPAGLSTDTQYF
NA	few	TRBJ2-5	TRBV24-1	TGTGCCACCGGAAAGCGCCCCACCGTTGGGGAAGAGACCCAGTACTTC	CATGKRPTVGEETQYF
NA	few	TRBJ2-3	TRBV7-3	TGTGCCAGCAGCTTAGGGCTAGCCCCCGGCACAGATACGCAGTATTTT	CASSLGLAPGTDTQYF
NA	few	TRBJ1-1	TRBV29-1	TGCAGCGTTGAACGGGCACAGGCTGAAGCTTTCTTT	CSVERAQAEAFF
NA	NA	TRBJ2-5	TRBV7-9	TGTGCCAGCAGCGGAACTAACGGCCAAGAGACCCAGTACTTC	CASSGTNGQETQYF
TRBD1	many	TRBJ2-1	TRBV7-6	TGTGCCAGCAGCCCCGGGACAGGGTGGTACAATGAGCAGTTCTTC	CASSPGTGWYNEQFF
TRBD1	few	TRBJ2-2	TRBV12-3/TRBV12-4	TGTGCCAGCAGGGGGGACAGGGGAAACACCGGGGAGCTGTTTTTT	CASRGDRGNTGELFF
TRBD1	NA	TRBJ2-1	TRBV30	TGTGCCTGTAGTGTACCCCCCGGACAGGGACCTAGTTGGGTTGCCTACAATGAGCAGTTCTTC	CACSVPPGQGPSWVAYNEQFF
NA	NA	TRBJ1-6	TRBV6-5	TGTGCCAGCAGTTACGGGCAGGGAGGGAGACATTCACCCCTCCACTTT	CASSYGQGGRHSPLHF
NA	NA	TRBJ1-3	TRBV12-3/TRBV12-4	TGTGCCAGCTCGGCAGGGGCAGGAAACACCATATATTTT	CASSAGAGNTIYF
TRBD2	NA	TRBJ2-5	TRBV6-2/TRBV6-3	TGTGCCAGCAGTTCCGGACTAGCGGGAGTCGAGGAGGAGACCCAGTACTTC	CASSSGLAGVEEETQYF
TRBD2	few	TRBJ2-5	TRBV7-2	TGTGCCAGCAGCTTACTAGCGGGAGTTGCAGAGACCCAGTACTTC	CASSLLAGVAETQYF
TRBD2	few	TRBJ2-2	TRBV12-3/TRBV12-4	TGTGCCAGCAGTCCTAAACTAGCGGGAGGGCGTTACACCGGGGAGCTGTTTTTT	CASSPKLAGGRYTGELFF
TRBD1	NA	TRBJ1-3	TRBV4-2	TGTGCCAGCAGCCCCCTGACAGGGCACCCTGGAAACACCATATATTTT	CASSPLTGHPGNTIYF
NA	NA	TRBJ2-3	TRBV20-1	TGCAGTGCTAGAGCCCCCCGAAAGGAGTATTTT	CSARAPRKEYF